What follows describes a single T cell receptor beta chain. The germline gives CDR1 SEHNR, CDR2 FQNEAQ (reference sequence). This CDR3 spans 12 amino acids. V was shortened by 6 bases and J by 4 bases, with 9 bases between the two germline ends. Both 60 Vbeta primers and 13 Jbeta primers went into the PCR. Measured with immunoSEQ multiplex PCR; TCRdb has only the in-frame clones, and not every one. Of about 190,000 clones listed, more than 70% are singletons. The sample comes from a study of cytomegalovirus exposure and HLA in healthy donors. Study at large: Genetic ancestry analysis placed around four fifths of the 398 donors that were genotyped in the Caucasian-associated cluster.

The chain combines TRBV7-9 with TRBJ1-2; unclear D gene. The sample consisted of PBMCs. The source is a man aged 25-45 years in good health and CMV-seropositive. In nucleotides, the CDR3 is TGTGCCAGCAGTCTTCCCGTCTATGGCTACACCTTC. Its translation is CASSLPVYGYTF.